The 14 T cell receptor beta chains presented below share a single source sample, sequenced in a study of Ad26.COV2.S vaccination and SARS-CoV-2 variants. Treatment: roughly 18 received Ad26.COV2.S at low or high dose, single or two shots; roughly five received placebo; per-sample allocation not given. Repertoires come from day 63 after the first vaccine or placebo injection. Some clones are missing from TCRdb's copy, which holds only in-frame ones; the method was immunoSEQ multiplex PCR. Of 350,000 to 500,000 clones listed, roughly nine tenths were seen once; the top ten hold about 2.4%. The source material was peripheral blood, sampled in a trial of Ad26.COV2.S vaccine versus placebo. Receptors originate from a person aged 18-60 years who received the Ad26.COV2.S COVID-19 vaccine or a placebo.

This chain connects TRBV13 to TRBJ1-1; TRBD1 matches at 7 bases. The CDR3 runs to 20 residues. Germline CDR1 and CDR2: PRHDT and FYEKMQ (reference sequence). V lost 6 bases and J lost 3; bases outside the gene matches: 25. The DNA of the CDR3 is TGTGCCAGCAGGTTATCGCTTTCGTCCGGGACAGACCCTTTTCACACTGAAGCTTTCTTT. This gives the protein CASRLSLSSGTDPFHTEAFF. Using reference TRBV13 and TRBJ1-1 for the parts outside the CDR3, the full variable domain is AAGVIQSPRHLIKEKRETATLKCYPIPRHDTVYWYQQGPGQDPQFLISFYEKMQSDKGSIPDRFSAQQFSDYHSELNMSSLELGDSALYFCASRLSLSSGTDPFHTEAFFGQGTRLTVV.

With regard to this clone: One end of the junction is discordant with germline, which a read error may explain. This chain joins TRBV7-2 and TRBJ1-1; TRBD1 might be the D (5 bases). The CDR3 length is 13 residues. Germline CDR1 SGHTA, CDR2 FQGNSA. CDR3 nucleotide sequence: TGTGCCAGCAGCTTAGTATCCGGGGCCTACGGTTTATTT. Amino acids: CASSLVSGAYGLF.

This chain links TRBV5-1 with TRBJ2-5; the match to TRBD2 covers 9 bases. This CDR3 has 15 residues. Germline V CDR1 and CDR2: SGHRS, YFSETQ. V shed 5 bases, J shed 2 bases, and the junction held 7 bases outside the gene matches. CDR3 residues: CASRSALAGQETQYF. As DNA, the CDR3 is TGCGCCAGCAGGTCAGCGCTAGCGGGACAAGAGACCCAGTACTTC. The full variable domain, with the rest looked up from reference TRBV5-1 and TRBJ2-5, is KAGVTQTPRYLIKTRGQQVTLSCSPISGHRSVSWYQQTPGQGLQFLFEYFSETQRNKGNFPGRFSGRQFSNSRSEMNVSTLELGDSALYLCASRSALAGQETQYFGPGTRLLVL.

This chain links TRBV24-1 with TRBJ2-5; D possibly corresponds to TRBD1 (5 bases). Germline loops: CDR1 KGHDR, CDR2 SFDVKD. This CDR3 spans 16 amino acids. The V end was cut by 2 bases, the J end by 5 bases, with 17 bases between. The CDR3 sequence: CATSDSAQGFQETQYF. The CDR3 DNA is TGTGCCACCAGTGATTCCGCTCAGGGTTTCCAGGAGACCCAGTACTTC.

In regard to this clone: Other DNA sequences within the sample encode an identical CDR3. The V call is TRBV7-3, the J call TRBJ2-7; 7 bases line up with TRBD1. The J segment lost 4 bases and the V segment lost 6 bases, leaving 6 bases of the junction unmatched. The germline gives CDR1 SGHTA, CDR2 FQGTGA. The CDR3 loop spans 13 amino acids. In DNA, the CDR3 is TGTGCCAGCAGTTCAGCAGGGGGTTACGAGCAGTACTTC. It yields the protein CASSSAGGYEQYF. Full variable domain (remainder filled in from reference TRBV7-3 and TRBJ2-7): GAGVSQTPSNKVTEKGKYVELRCDPISGHTALYWYRQSLGQGPEFLIYFQGTGAADDSGLPNDRFFAVRPEGSVSTLKIQRTERGDSAVYLCASSSAGGYEQYFGPGTRLTVT.

The V and J genes are TRBV21-1 and TRBJ2-7. TRBV21-1 is deemed a pseudogene. This CDR3 contains 17 residues. The CDR3 DNA reads as TGTGCCAGCAGCAACCGGACGGAGCTTCTATTTTTCTACGAGCAGTACGTC. It is translated as CASSNRTELLFFYEQYV.

CDR3 sequence: CASGLWTSGITEQFF. The CDR3 DNA sequence: TGTGCTAGTGGTTTGTGGACTAGCGGGATTACTGAGCAGTTCTTC. The chain carries TRBV12-5 and TRBJ2-1; TRBD2 agrees at 12 bases. CDR3 length: 15 residues. CDR1 and CDR2 (germline): LGHNT, FRNRAP. The ends lost 2 bases at V and 9 bases at J; junction bases unmatched: 5. The full variable domain, its missing parts supplied by reference TRBV12-5 and TRBJ2-1, is DARVTQTPRHKVTEMGQEVTMRCQPILGHNTVFWYRQTMMQGLELLAYFRNRAPLDDSGMPKDRFSAEMPDATLATLKIQPSEPRDSAVYFCASGLWTSGITEQFFGPGTRLTVL.

V and J are TRBV6-7 and TRBJ2-1, with D possibly being TRBD1 or TRBD2 (5 bases each). TRBV6-7 is given ORF status, its function remaining uncertain. This CDR3 contains 17 residues. Trimming cost V 0 bases and J 4 bases, with 16 bases left between them. DNA for the CDR3: TGTGCCAGCAGTTACTCCAGGCGAGGGGCCGGGTACAATGAGCAGTTCTTC. This gives the protein CASSYSRRGAGYNEQFF.

The rearrangement joins TRBV2 to TRBJ2-3; a weak D match, TRBD2 (5 bases). Germline assignment: CDR1 SNHLY and CDR2 FYNNEI. The CDR3 is 13 residues long. V lost 9 bases and J 6 bases, leaving 16 bases between the germline ends. The CDR3 here is CARQQRSMDTQYF. The CDR3, as DNA: TGTGCCAGGCAACAGCGGTCGATGGATACGCAGTATTTT.

The V call is TRBV29-1, the J call TRBJ1-1; D is possibly TRBD1 (5 bases). With 3 bases removed from V and 10 bases from J, the gap between germline ends came to 21 bases. CDR1 is SQVTM, CDR2 ANQGSEA, per germline. The CDR3 runs to 14 residues. The DNA of the CDR3 is TGCAGCGTTGACCGGGGGGGACCCGGAGTAGGAGCTTTCTTT. Encoded protein: CSVDRGGPGVGAFF.

CDR3 DNA: TGCGCCAGCAGCATCGACAGGGGTTTCACCGGGGAGCTGTTTTTT. This codes for CASSIDRGFTGELFF. This chain connects TRBV5-1 to TRBJ2-2, with 8 bases lining up with TRBD1. Germline CDR1 reads SGHRS; CDR2 reads YFSETQ. V lost 4 bases, J lost 4 bases, and 6 bases stayed unmatched. This CDR3 contains 15 residues.

A few counts support this clone. The rearrangement links TRBV18 to TRBJ2-7; tentative D call: TRBD2 (5 bases). The CDR3 contains 13 residues. Germline lookup yields CDR1 KGHSH and CDR2 LQKENI. The V and J ends lost 3 bases and 9 bases respectively, with 15 bases between them. Here the CDR3 DNA reads TGTGCCAGCTCACCTGACGGGCGTAGCGCGCAGTACGTC. Encoded protein: CASSPDGRSAQYV.

There are a few counts of this clone. CDR3 bases: TGCGCCAGCAGCCAAGTCGGTCCTCAGCCCCAGCATTTT. Residues: CASSQVGPQPQHF. The chain is built from TRBV4-1 and TRBJ1-5; D is undetermined. Germline V gives CDR1 MGHRA, CDR2 YSYEKL. The CDR3 totals 13 residues. The V end lost 1 base, the J end lost 6 bases, and 7 bases lay between the germline ends.

V is TRBV11-3 and J is TRBJ1-4; 11 bases are shared with TRBD1. Germline CDR1 is SGHNT and CDR2 is YENEEA. The CDR3 totals 17 residues. With V trimmed by 1 base and J by 5 bases, 6 bases remained unmatched. The CDR3 reads CASSLGGQGAINEKLFF. CDR3 DNA sequence: TGTGCCAGCAGCTTAGGAGGACAGGGGGCTATCAATGAAAAACTGTTTTTT.